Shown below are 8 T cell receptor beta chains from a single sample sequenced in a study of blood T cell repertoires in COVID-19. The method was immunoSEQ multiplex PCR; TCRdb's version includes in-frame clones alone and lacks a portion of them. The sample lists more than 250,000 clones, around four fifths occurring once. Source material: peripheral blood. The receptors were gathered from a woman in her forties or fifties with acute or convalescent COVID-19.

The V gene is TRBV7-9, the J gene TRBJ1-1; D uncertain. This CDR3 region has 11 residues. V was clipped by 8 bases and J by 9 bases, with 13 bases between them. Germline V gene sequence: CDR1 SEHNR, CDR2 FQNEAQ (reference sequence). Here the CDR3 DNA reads TGTGCCAGCGGGAGTGGACGGAAAGCTTTCTTT. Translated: CASGSGRKAFF.

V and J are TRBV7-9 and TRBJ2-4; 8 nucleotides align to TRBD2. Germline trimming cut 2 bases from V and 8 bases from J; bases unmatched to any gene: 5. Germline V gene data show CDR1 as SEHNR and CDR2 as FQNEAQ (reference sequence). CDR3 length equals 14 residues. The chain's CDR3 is CASSLLSGRDIQYF. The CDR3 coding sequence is TGTGCCAGCAGCTTATTGAGCGGGAGAGACATTCAGTACTTC. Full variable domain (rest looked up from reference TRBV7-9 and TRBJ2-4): DTGVSQNPRHKITKRGQNVTFRCDPISEHNRLYWYRQTLGQGPEFLTYFQNEAQLEKSRLLSDRFSAERPKGSFSTLEIQRTEQGDSAMYLCASSLLSGRDIQYFGAGTRLSVL.

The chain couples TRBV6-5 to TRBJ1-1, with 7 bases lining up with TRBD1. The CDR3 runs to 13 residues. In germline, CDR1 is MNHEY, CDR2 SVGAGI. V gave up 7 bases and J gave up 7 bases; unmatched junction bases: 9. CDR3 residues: CASKFGDRDEAFF. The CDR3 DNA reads TGTGCCAGCAAATTCGGGGACAGAGATGAAGCTTTCTTT.

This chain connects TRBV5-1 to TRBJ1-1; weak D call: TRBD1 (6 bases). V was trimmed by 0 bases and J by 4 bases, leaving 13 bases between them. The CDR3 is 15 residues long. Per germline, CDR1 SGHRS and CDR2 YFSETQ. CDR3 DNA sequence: TGCGCCAGCAGCTTGGACCCCAGGGGTTTCACTGAAGCTTTCTTT. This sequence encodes CASSLDPRGFTEAFF.

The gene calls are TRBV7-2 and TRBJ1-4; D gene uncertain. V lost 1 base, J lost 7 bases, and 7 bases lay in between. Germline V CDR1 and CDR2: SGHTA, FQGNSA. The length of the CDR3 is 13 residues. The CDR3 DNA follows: TGTGCCAGCAGCTTAGGCCCGGGTGAAAAACTGTTTTTT. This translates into CASSLGPGEKLFF.

The CDR3 bases are TGTGCCAGCAAAAAGTGGAGCACCGGGGAGCTGTTTTTT. Translated, it gives CASKKWSTGELFF. The chain is built from TRBV2 and TRBJ2-2; D unresolved. The CDR3 runs to 13 residues. Germline values: CDR1 SNHLY, CDR2 FYNNEI. V shed 7 bases and J shed 4 bases, with 10 bases lying between them.

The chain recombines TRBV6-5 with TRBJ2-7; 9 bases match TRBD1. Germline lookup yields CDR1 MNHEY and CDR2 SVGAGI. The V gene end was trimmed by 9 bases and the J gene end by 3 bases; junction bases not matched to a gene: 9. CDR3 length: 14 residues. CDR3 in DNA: TGTGCCAGTGTGGTAGGACAGGGGTTCTACGAGCAGTACGTC. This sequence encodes CASVVGQGFYEQYV.

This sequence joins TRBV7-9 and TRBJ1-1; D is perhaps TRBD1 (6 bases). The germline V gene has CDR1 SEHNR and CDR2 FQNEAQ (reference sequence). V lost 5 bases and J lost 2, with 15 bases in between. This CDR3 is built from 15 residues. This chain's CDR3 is CASSQTSTGNTEAFF. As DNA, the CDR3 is TGTGCCAGCAGCCAAACCTCGACAGGAAACACTGAAGCTTTCTTT.